Here is one TCR beta chain with its context. Data came from immunoSEQ multiplex PCR; TCRdb stores just in-frame clones and leaves some out. Recorded for this sample: under 200,000 clones. This entry comes from a study of control samples from healthy donors and cancer patients. Germline CDR1 and CDR2: SGHVS and FQNEAQ. This CDR3 contains 13 residues. Trimming shortened V by 5 bases and J by 6 bases, and 11 bases separated the two germline ends. The V gene is TRBV7-8, the J gene TRBJ2-1; D unclear. The receptor was derived from a woman aged 25 to 39 in good health. Sequencing was done on a sample of blood. CDR3 DNA: TGTGCCAGCAGCCAGATACGAAGCAATGAGCAGTTCTTC. This encodes CASSQIRSNEQFF.